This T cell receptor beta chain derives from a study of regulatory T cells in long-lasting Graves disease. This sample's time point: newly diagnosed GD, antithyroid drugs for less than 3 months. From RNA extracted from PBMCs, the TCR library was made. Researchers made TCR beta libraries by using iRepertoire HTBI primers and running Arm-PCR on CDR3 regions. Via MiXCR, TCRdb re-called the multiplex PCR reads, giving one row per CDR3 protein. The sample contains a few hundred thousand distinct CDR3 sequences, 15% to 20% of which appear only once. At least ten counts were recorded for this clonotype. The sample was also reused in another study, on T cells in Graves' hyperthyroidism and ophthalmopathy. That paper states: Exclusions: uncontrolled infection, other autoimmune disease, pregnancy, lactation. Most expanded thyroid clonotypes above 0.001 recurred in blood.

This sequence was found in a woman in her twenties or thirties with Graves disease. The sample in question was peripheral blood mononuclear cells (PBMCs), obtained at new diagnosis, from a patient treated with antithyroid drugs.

The CDR3 DNA is TGTGCCAGCAGCTCCTACTCAACTAATGAAAAACTGTTTTTT. Protein: CASSSYSTNEKLFF. The rearrangement links TRBV7-9 to TRBJ1-4; unclear D gene. Trimming took 4 bases from V and 0 from J, leaving 6 bases between them. The CDR3 runs 14 residues. Germline values: CDR1 SEHNR, CDR2 FQNEAQ (reference sequence).